Below, 32 T cell receptor beta chains from the same sample are listed, as sequenced in a study of blood T cell repertoires in COVID-19. Data came from immunoSEQ multiplex PCR; TCRdb stores just in-frame clones and leaves some out. Here the sample spans around 260,000 clones, about 91% being singletons. The specimen sequenced was peripheral blood. These receptors all come from a person aged 18 to 35 with COVID-19, enrolled during active disease.

This clone was picked up one time. The rearrangement joins TRBV5-1 to TRBJ2-5; TRBD2 agrees at 14 bases. The CDR3 runs to 15 residues. The germline gives CDR1 SGHRS, CDR2 YFSETQ. V shed 7 bases and J 5 bases; nucleotides not matched to a gene: 7. The CDR3 nucleotides are TGCGCCAGCCGACTAGCGGGAGGGCCGGAGGAGACCCAGTACTTC. Translation: CASRLAGGPEETQYF.

The chain combines TRBV2 with TRBJ1-2; 11 bases match TRBD1. Germline values: CDR1 SNHLY, CDR2 FYNNEI. V was pared by 5 bases and J by 4 bases, with 3 bases of the junction left unmatched. The CDR3 runs to 14 residues. CDR3 nucleotide sequence: TGTGCCAGCAGTTCGGACAGGGGGCTCTATGGCTACACCTTC. The encoded protein is CASSSDRGLYGYTF.

The chain has TRBV9 and TRBJ2-7; 7 bases line up with TRBD1. Per germline, CDR1 SGDLS and CDR2 YYNGEE. The CDR3 length is 13 residues. With V trimmed by 3 bases and J by 2 bases, 2 bases remained unmatched. The CDR3 is CASSGGGPYEQYF. DNA of the CDR3: TGTGCCAGCAGCGGAGGGGGCCCCTACGAGCAGTACTTC.

The V gene is TRBV6-5, the J gene TRBJ1-5; a possible D gene is TRBD1 (6 bases). V dropped 6 bases and J dropped 4 bases, with 13 bases sitting between them. The CDR3 covers 14 residues. From germline, CDR1 is MNHEY and CDR2 SVGAGI. The CDR3 spells CASRPDSTNQPQHF. The CDR3 DNA follows: TGTGCCAGCAGGCCGGACAGCACGAATCAGCCCCAGCATTTT.

This clone was observed a single time. The chain carries TRBV6-5 and TRBJ2-3, with 7 bases identical to TRBD1. The length of the CDR3 is 15 residues. CDR1 is MNHEY, CDR2 SVGAGI, per germline. The V and J ends lost 0 bases and 7 bases, in that order; junction bases with no gene match: 7. CDR3 coding DNA: TGTGCCAGCAGTTACTCGCACAGGGGTTTTTATACGCAGTATTTT. Its protein is CASSYSHRGFYTQYF.

This clone showed up just a few times. This rearrangement joins TRBV5-5 to TRBJ2-7; a weak D match, TRBD1 (5 bases). V was clipped by 4 bases and J by 2 bases, with 13 bases between them. Germline CDR1 and CDR2: SGHKS and YYEKEE (reference sequence). This CDR3 is built from 14 residues. Here the CDR3 DNA reads TGTGCCAGCAGCCCCCAGTTGGGGCCCTACGAGCAGTACTTC. It yields the protein CASSPQLGPYEQYF.

The chain combines TRBV27 with TRBJ2-1; 11 bases align to TRBD2. CDR3 length: 15 residues. With 6 bases clipped from V and 7 bases from J, the junction kept 8 bases outside the gene matches. Germline assignment: CDR1 MNHEY and CDR2 SMNVEV (reference sequence). This CDR3 reads CASSQTSGSGNEQFF. The DNA for the CDR3 is TGTGCCAGCAGCCAAACTAGCGGGAGCGGAAATGAGCAGTTCTTC.

This chain connects TRBV5-4 to TRBJ2-2, with TRBD2 as a possible D gene (5 bases). Germline loops: CDR1 SGHNT, CDR2 YYREEE (reference sequence). CDR3 size: 13 residues. Trimming left V 4 bases short and J 2 bases short, with 6 bases between. CDR3 sequence (DNA): TGTGCCAGCAGCCCGGGAAACACCGGGGAGCTGTTTTTT. Protein: CASSPGNTGELFF. The full variable domain, in which reference TRBV5-4 and TRBJ2-2 provide the parts outside the CDR3, is ETGVTQSPTHLIKTRGQQVTLRCSSQSGHNTVSWYQQALGQGPQFIFQYYREEENGRGNFPPRFSGLQFPNYSSELNVNALELDDSALYLCASSPGNTGELFFGEGSRLTVL.

The gene calls are TRBV5-4 and TRBJ2-6, with TRBD1 identical over 8 bases. Trimming removed 4 bases from V and 3 bases from J; junction bases left unmatched: 6. Germline-derived CDR1 and CDR2 are SGHNT and YYREEE (reference sequence). The CDR3 is made up of 16 amino acids. CDR3 DNA: TGTGCCAGCAGCGTGGACAGGGCGGGTGGGGCCAACGTCCTGACTTTC. Protein sequence: CASSVDRAGGANVLTF.

J is TRBJ1-1 and V is TRBV28, with 8 bases matching TRBD1. V trimming: 6 bases; J trimming: 0 bases; junction bases outside the gene matches: 3. The V gene's germline CDR1 is MDHEN and CDR2 SYDVKM. The CDR3 length is 14 residues. The CDR3 region is CASRQGDMNTEAFF. The CDR3 DNA reads TGTGCCAGCAGACAGGGGGACATGAACACTGAAGCTTTCTTT.

Written as DNA, the CDR3 is TGTGCCAGCAGACGAGGGACTTTCTGGGGCACTGAAGCTTTCTTT. This gives the protein CASRRGTFWGTEAFF. This chain links TRBV11-1 with TRBJ1-1; maybe TRBD1 (5 bases). V lost 6 bases and J 4 bases, leaving 18 bases between the germline ends. Germline V CDR1 and CDR2: SGHAT, FQDESV (reference sequence). The CDR3 consists of 15 residues.

This clone was detected a few times. The chain carries TRBV28 and TRBJ2-7; perhaps TRBD2 as D (5 bases). V lost 2 bases to trimming and J lost 2 bases, with 13 bases between them. In germline, CDR1 is MDHEN, CDR2 SYDVKM. The CDR3 covers 15 residues. The CDR3 reads CASSLPGIAAYEQYF. Written as DNA, the CDR3 is TGTGCCAGCAGTTTACCGGGGATTGCAGCCTACGAGCAGTACTTC.

The chain recombines TRBV2 with TRBJ2-1, with 7 nucleotides matching TRBD2. CDR1 and CDR2 from the germline V gene are SNHLY and FYNNEI. With V trimmed by 3 bases and J by 9 bases, 11 bases remained unmatched. This CDR3 is 15 amino acids long. The CDR3 sequence is CASSDGRGRAGEQFF. CDR3 DNA sequence: TGTGCCAGCAGTGACGGGCGAGGGAGGGCCGGTGAGCAGTTCTTC. The complete variable domain, with remaining parts taken from reference TRBV2 and TRBJ2-1, reads EPEVTQTPSHQVTQMGQEVILRCVPISNHLYFYWYRQILGQKVEFLVSFYNNEISEKSEIFDDQFSVERPDGSNFTLKIRSTKLEDSAMYFCASSDGRGRAGEQFFGPGTRLTVL.

V is TRBV30 and J is TRBJ1-6, with a tentative D call TRBD1 (5 bases). Germline V gives CDR1 GTSNPN, CDR2 SVGIG (reference sequence). CDR3 length: 11 amino acids. CDR3: CAFGAGSPLHF. CDR3 in DNA: TGTGCATTTGGGGCTGGTTCACCCCTCCACTTT. Combining the CDR3 with reference TRBV30 and TRBJ1-6 gives the whole variable domain SQTIHQWPATLVQPVGSPLSLECTVEGTSNPNLYWYRQAAGRGLQLLFYSVGIGQISSEVPQNLSASRPQDRQFILSSKKLLLSDSGFYLCAFGAGSPLHFGNGTRLTVT.

This clone was detected only a few times. V usage is TRBV7-3 and J usage is TRBJ2-1; 7 bases line up with TRBD2. The junction had 3 bases not matched to a gene; V was cut back by 0 bases and J by 7 bases. The germline CDR1 and CDR2 sequences are SGHTA and FQGTGA. CDR3 size: 14 residues. As DNA, the CDR3 is TGTGCCAGCAGCTTAACGGGGGGACTAAATGAGCAGTTCTTC. This gives the protein CASSLTGGLNEQFF.

The gene calls are TRBV2 and TRBJ1-2, with 8 bases lining up with TRBD1. The germline V gene encodes CDR1 SNHLY and CDR2 FYNNEI. This CDR3 comprises 18 residues. The junction had 17 bases not matched to a gene; V was cut back by 6 bases and J by 2 bases. Here the CDR3 reads CASRGAGYIGQGNYGYTF. CDR3 DNA: TGTGCCAGCAGGGGCGCCGGGTATATTGGACAGGGAAACTATGGCTACACCTTC.

The rearrangement uses TRBV2 and TRBJ2-3, with a tentative D call TRBD1 (6 bases). This CDR3 region has 11 residues. Trimming shortened V by 4 bases and J by 9 bases, and 8 bases separated the two germline ends. Germline V lookup: CDR1 SNHLY, CDR2 FYNNEI. The CDR3 DNA is TGTGCCAGCAGTGGGACAGCGACGCAGTATTTT. Translating gives CASSGTATQYF.

The CDR3 DNA is TGTGCCAGCAGCCGAGCGGGGGCTAGCACAGATACGCAGTATTTT. It yields the protein CASSRAGASTDTQYF. This chain joins TRBV7-3 and TRBJ2-3; TRBD2 agrees at 8 bases. The CDR3 consists of 15 residues. J lost 0 bases, V lost 5 bases, and 4 bases had no gene match. Germline V gives CDR1 SGHTA, CDR2 FQGTGA.

This clone has a single count. CDR3 DNA: TGTGCCAGCAGCCTTTATAGCGGGAGGAACTCCTACGAGCAGTACTTC. Amino acids: CASSLYSGRNSYEQYF. This sequence joins TRBV7-8 and TRBJ2-7; the match to TRBD2 covers 10 bases. The length of the CDR3 is 16 residues. With V trimmed by 5 bases and J by 0 bases, 7 bases remained unmatched. Germline-derived CDR1 and CDR2 are SGHVS and FQNEAQ. Full variable domain (rest looked up from reference TRBV7-8 and TRBJ2-7): GAGVSQSPRYKVAKRGQDVALRCDPISGHVSLFWYQQALGQGPEFLTYFQNEAQLDKSGLPSDRFFAERPEGSVSTLKIQRTQQEDSAVYLCASSLYSGRNSYEQYFGPGTRLTVT.

The chain uses TRBV10-3 and TRBJ2-7, with D maybe TRBD2 (6 bases). Germline assignment: CDR1 ENHRY and CDR2 SYGVKD. V lost 10 bases and J 5 bases, leaving 15 bases between the germline ends. The CDR3 spans 12 residues. The CDR3 DNA reads as TGTGCCAGACCGGACTACGGCGACGAGCAGTACTTC. Translating it yields CARPDYGDEQYF.

The gene calls are TRBV6-1 and TRBJ2-5; a weak D match, TRBD2 (7 bases). V lost 6 bases, J lost 5 bases, and 16 bases lay in between. CDR3 length: 14 residues. CDR1 and CDR2 (germline): MNHNS, SASEGT. CDR3 region: CASRGGGSRETQYF. The CDR3 DNA follows: TGTGCCAGCAGGGGAGGGGGTTCCCGTGAGACCCAGTACTTC.

The gene calls are TRBV9 and TRBJ2-7; 13 bases map to TRBD2. Trimming took 4 bases from V and 3 from J; bases not matched to a gene: 7. Per germline, CDR1 SGDLS and CDR2 YYNGEE. The CDR3 totals 16 residues. CDR3 sequence: CASSSRTSGSVYEQYF. CDR3 coding DNA: TGTGCCAGCAGCTCTAGGACTAGCGGGAGTGTCTACGAGCAGTACTTC.

J is TRBJ2-7 and V is TRBV11-2, with a tentative D call TRBD1 (5 bases). The germline gives CDR1 SGHAT, CDR2 FQNNGV. Trimming stripped 3 bases from V and 3 bases from J, with 15 bases between. The CDR3 consists of 15 residues. The DNA for the CDR3 is TGTGCCAGCAGCTTGGAGATAGGGGTGGGCTACGAGCAGTACTTC. Its protein product is CASSLEIGVGYEQYF.

The V gene is TRBV28, the J gene TRBJ2-3; 10 positions match TRBD2. The CDR3 is 17 residues long. V shed 5 bases, J shed 2 bases, and the junction held 10 bases outside the gene matches. CDR1 is MDHEN, CDR2 SYDVKM, per germline. CDR3 DNA sequence: TGTGCCAGCAGTCGCCCAAAACTAGCGGGAAACACAGATACGCAGTATTTT. This gives the protein CASSRPKLAGNTDTQYF. Based on the CDR3 plus reference TRBV28 and TRBJ2-3, the full variable domain is DVKVTQSSRYLVKRTGEKVFLECVQDMDHENMFWYRQDPGLGLRLIYFSYDVKMKEKGDIPEGYSVSREKKERFSLILESASTNQTSMYLCASSRPKLAGNTDTQYFGPGTRLTVL.

This rearrangement joins TRBV6-4 to TRBJ2-3; unclear D gene. The CDR3 is 15 amino acids. Trimming stripped 0 bases from V and 1 base from J, with 8 bases between. Germline V CDR1 and CDR2: MRHNA, SNTAGT. For the CDR3, the DNA is TGTGCCAGCAGTGACTCCTCGTCGGGCACAGATACGCAGTATTTT. This encodes CASSDSSSGTDTQYF.

Only one count was recorded for this clone. The chain links TRBV5-4 to TRBJ1-1; 10 bases map to TRBD1. Germline CDR1 SGHNT, CDR2 YYREEE (reference sequence). Losses at the gene ends were 3 bases for V and 1 base for J; bases not matched to a gene: 3. This CDR3 spans 15 amino acids. DNA of the CDR3: TGTGCCAGCAGCTGGGACAGGGGCCCGAACACTGAAGCTTTCTTT. Its protein product is CASSWDRGPNTEAFF.

V gene TRBV20-1 combines with J gene TRBJ2-3; no firm D call. Trimming cost V 8 bases and J 4 bases, with 10 bases left between them. Germline CDR1 and CDR2: DFQATT and SNEGSKA (reference sequence). The CDR3 runs to 11 residues. CDR3 amino acids: CSTKESDTQYF. The CDR3 DNA reads as TGCAGTACGAAGGAGTCAGATACGCAGTATTTT.

CDR3 sequence reads: CASSLGQDVSPLHF. The DNA of the CDR3 is TGCGCCAGCAGCTTGGGACAGGATGTGTCACCCCTCCACTTT. The chain has TRBV5-1 and TRBJ1-6; TRBD1 might be the D (6 bases). V was pared by 0 bases and J by 10 bases, with 11 bases between. The CDR3 runs 14 residues. Germline-derived CDR1 and CDR2 are SGHRS and YFSETQ.

This CDR3 reads CASSESRLAGGPRYNEQFF. The CDR3 DNA sequence: TGCGCCAGCAGTGAGTCGCGACTAGCGGGAGGGCCAAGGTACAATGAGCAGTTCTTC. The rearrangement links TRBV10-1 to TRBJ2-1; 14 nucleotides align to TRBD2. V shed 0 bases, J shed 4 bases, and the junction held 8 bases outside the gene matches. The germline CDR1 and CDR2 sequences are WNHNN and SYGVQD (reference sequence). This CDR3 has 19 residues.

The rearrangement uses TRBV24-1 and TRBJ2-7; TRBD1 aligns across 8 bases. Germline CDR1 and CDR2: KGHDR and SFDVKD. This CDR3 comprises 13 residues. Losses at the gene ends were 4 bases for V and 6 bases for J; bases not matched to a gene: 4. In nucleotides, the CDR3 is TGTGCCACCAGTGACCTGGGGACAGGCGAGCAGTACTTC. This sequence encodes CATSDLGTGEQYF.

V is TRBV5-4 and J is TRBJ2-7; 8 bases are a match to TRBD1. Germline V gene lookup returns CDR1 SGHNT and CDR2 YYREEE (reference sequence). V lost 4 bases and J lost 4; bases outside the gene matches: 10. The CDR3 consists of 15 residues. The CDR3 DNA is TGTGCCAGCAGCCCCGGACAGGGTATCGGGTACGAGCAGTACTTC. Amino acid sequence: CASSPGQGIGYEQYF.

The V and J genes are TRBV28 and TRBJ2-3, with unresolved D. The length of the CDR3 is 13 residues. From germline, CDR1 is MDHEN and CDR2 SYDVKM. Trimming took off 7 bases at V and 2 bases at J, with 10 bases between the two ends. The CDR3 reads CASNPRFTDTQYF. In DNA, the CDR3 is TGTGCCAGCAACCCCCGGTTCACAGATACGCAGTATTTT.